The sequence of this T cell receptor (beta chain) was determined in a study of blood T cell repertoires in COVID-19 (dated by TCRdb to between 2020 and 2021). Study-level background: Collaborator samples came from the United States, Italy and Spain and covered acute and convalescent phases of COVID-19. The prospective study material was composed of cDNA or gDNA derived from T cells, B-cell-depleted T cells, or PBMCs. Deeply sampled blood TCRbeta repertoires from subjects exposed to, actively infected with, or recovered from COVID-19 were included in the dataset. A freely available public database, intended as a resource for researchers studying the immune response to SARS-CoV-2, is where the repertoires were released. The samples were drawn from the first 160 participants of the ongoing ImmuneRACE study and from some 1,300 subjects provided by 6 global collaborators. Nearly every sample came with metadata listing a de-identified subject ID, COVID-19 status, age in years and sex. HLA class I and class II types, where available, came from metadata supplied by the sample provider rather than from assay-based typing. What the work shows at the level of the full study, not this receptor alone: The amount of clinical and demographic metadata varied by source and participant and was provided uncurated.

The immunoSEQ Assay, a bias-controlled multiplex PCR, was used to amplify TCRbeta CDR3 regions from genomic DNA. The paper's data handling went like this. Within the assay, amplification of reference gene primers was used to estimate how many nucleated cells each sample contained. Sequence reads were collapsed and filtered to measure the absolute abundance of every unique TCRbeta CDR3 rearrangement. For each sample, productive Simpson clonality was calculated as the square root of Simpson's diversity index across productive rearrangements. The source is immuneACCESS, and TCRdb retained only in-frame sequences with V and J called. Part of the clones is not carried over; for the studies checked, unresolved V genes explain less than half of this, and the remainder is unexplained. For V, J and clone size, that table is used; D and trimming come from the DNA. In this sample the table shows around 230,000 clones, more than 80% of which occur a single time. The ten largest clonotypes hold around 2.2% of the sample.

Germline trimming amounts to 5 bases on V and 5 bases on J, with 12 as the count of junction bases outside the gene matches. The CDR3, cysteine through phenylalanine, is 16 amino acids long. Kept here is only the CDR3 DNA, which spans 48 bases and is read in frame from base 1. CDR1 and CDR2 are drawn from the germline V gene (reference sequence): GTSNPN, SVGIG. Another Seattle source contributed samples from volunteer blood donors who had recovered from COVID-19. The collaborating institutions used their own protocols to collect whole blood in K2EDTA tubes. For TCRbeta analysis, collaborators shipped samples in one of three forms: frozen whole blood, isolated PBMCs, or DNA extracted from either of those sample types. For this clone: Its antigen specificity is not known. Per-base qualities were not stored, and no clone one base away is much larger.

Sequenced sample: peripheral blood. The sequence was collected from a young man who had recovered from COVID-19. The receptor chain draws on TRBV30 and TRBJ2-2; TRBD1 fits 9 bases in the junction. Here the CDR3 is given as CAWGTGILTKTGELFF. Read as DNA, the sequence is TGTGCCTGGGGGACAGGGATTCTTACAAAAACCGGGGAGCTGTTTTTT.